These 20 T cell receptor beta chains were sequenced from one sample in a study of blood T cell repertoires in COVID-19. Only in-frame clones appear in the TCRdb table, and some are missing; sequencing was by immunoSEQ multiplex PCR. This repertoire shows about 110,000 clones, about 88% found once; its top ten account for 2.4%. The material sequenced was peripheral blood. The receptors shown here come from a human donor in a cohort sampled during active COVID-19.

The CDR3 spells CASSVPGGGNTGELFF. The CDR3 bases are TGTGCCAGCAGCGTTCCCGGGGGAGGGAACACCGGGGAGCTGTTTTTT. This rearrangement joins TRBV9 to TRBJ2-2, with D perhaps TRBD2 (6 bases). The CDR3 extends over 16 amino acids. Germline V gene data show CDR1 as SGDLS and CDR2 as YYNGEE. V was pared by 2 bases and J by 1 base, with 12 bases between.

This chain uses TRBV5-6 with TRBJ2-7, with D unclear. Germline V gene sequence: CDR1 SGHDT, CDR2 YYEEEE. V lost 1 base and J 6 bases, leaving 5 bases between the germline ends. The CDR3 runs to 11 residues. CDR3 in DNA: TGTGCCAGCAGCTTGTACGGCGAGCAGTACTTC. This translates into CASSLYGEQYF. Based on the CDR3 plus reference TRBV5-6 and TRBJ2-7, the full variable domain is DAGVTQSPTHLIKTRGQQVTLRCSPKSGHDTVSWYQQALGQGPQFIFQYYEEEERQRGNFPDRFSGHQFPNYSSELNVNALLLGDSALYLCASSLYGEQYFGPGTRLTVT.

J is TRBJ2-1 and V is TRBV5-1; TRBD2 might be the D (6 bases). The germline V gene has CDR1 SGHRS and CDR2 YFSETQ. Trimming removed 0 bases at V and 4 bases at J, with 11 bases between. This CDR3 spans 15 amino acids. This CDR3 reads CASSLGGLGYNEQFF. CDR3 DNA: TGCGCCAGCAGCTTGGGGGGACTGGGGTACAATGAGCAGTTCTTC.

This CDR3 is CAWSTPGQGGWYSNQPQHF. In nucleotides, the CDR3 is TGTGCCTGGAGTACCCCAGGACAGGGGGGTTGGTATAGCAATCAGCCCCAGCATTTT. The chain has TRBV30 and TRBJ1-5; 10 nucleotides align to TRBD1. This CDR3 has 19 amino acids. The V gene's germline CDR1 is GTSNPN and CDR2 SVGIG (reference sequence). After removal of 2 bases from V and 0 bases from J, the junction contained 13 bases not matched to a gene.

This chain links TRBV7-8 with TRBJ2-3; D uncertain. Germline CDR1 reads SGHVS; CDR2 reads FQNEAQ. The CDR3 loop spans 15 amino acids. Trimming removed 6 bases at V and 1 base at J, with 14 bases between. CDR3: CASSSLSLGTDTQYF. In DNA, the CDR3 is TGTGCCAGCAGTTCCCTAAGTCTGGGCACAGATACGCAGTATTTT.

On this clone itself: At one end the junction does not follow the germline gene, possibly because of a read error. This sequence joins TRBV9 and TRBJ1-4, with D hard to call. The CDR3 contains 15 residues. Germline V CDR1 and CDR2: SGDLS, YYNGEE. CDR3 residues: CASSVSGATNEKLFF. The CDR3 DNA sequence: TGTGCCAGCAGCGTATCCGGAGCAACTAATGAAAAGCTGTTTTTT.

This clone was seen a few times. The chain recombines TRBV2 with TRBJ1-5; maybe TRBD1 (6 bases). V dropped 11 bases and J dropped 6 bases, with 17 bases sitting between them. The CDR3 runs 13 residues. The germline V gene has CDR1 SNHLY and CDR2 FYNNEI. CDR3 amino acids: CAGQQGLSQPQHF. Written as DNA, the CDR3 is TGTGCCGGACAACAGGGTCTGAGTCAGCCCCAGCATTTT.

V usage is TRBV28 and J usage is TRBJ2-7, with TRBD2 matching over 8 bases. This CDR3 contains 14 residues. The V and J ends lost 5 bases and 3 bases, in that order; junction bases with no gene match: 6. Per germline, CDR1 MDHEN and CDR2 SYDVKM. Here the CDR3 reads CASSGSGKDYEQYF. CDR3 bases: TGTGCCAGCAGTGGTAGCGGGAAAGACTACGAGCAGTACTTC.

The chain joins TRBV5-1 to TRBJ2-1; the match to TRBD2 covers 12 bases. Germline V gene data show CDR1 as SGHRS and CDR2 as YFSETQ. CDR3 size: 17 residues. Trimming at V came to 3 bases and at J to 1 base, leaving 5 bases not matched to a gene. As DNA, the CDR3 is TGCGCCAGCAGCTGGACTAGCGGGGAATCTTCCTACAATGAGCAGTTCTTC. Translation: CASSWTSGESSYNEQFF.

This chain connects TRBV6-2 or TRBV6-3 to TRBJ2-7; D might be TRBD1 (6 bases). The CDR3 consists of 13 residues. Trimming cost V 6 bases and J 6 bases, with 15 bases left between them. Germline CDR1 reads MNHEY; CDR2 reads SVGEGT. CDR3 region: CASSLTGSAEQYF. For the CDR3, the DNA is TGTGCCAGCAGCCTAACAGGGTCCGCCGAGCAGTACTTC.

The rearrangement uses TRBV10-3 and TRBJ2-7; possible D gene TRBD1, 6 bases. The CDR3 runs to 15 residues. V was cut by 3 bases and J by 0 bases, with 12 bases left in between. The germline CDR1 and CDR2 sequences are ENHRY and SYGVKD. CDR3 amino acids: CAISEAGASSYEQYF. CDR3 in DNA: TGTGCCATCAGTGAAGCAGGGGCGAGCTCCTACGAGCAGTACTTC.

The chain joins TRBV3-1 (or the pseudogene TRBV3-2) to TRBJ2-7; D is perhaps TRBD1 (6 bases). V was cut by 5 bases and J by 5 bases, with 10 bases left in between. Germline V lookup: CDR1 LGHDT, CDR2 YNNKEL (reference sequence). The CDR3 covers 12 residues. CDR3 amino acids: CASSAYRDEQYF. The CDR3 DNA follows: TGTGCCAGCAGCGCTTACAGGGACGAGCAGTACTTC.

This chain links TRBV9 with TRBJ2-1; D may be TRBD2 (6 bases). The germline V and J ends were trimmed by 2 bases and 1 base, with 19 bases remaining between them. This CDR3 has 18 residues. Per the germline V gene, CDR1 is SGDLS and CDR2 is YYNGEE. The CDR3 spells CASSVRVSPGRSYNEQFF. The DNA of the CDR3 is TGTGCCAGCAGCGTCCGGGTATCACCAGGGAGGTCCTACAATGAGCAGTTCTTC.

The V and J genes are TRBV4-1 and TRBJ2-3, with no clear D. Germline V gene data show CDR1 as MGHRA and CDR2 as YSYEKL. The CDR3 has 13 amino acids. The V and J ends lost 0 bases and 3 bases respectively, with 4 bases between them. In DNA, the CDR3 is TGCGCCAGCAGCCAAGAGACTACAGATACGCAGTATTTT. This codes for CASSQETTDTQYF.

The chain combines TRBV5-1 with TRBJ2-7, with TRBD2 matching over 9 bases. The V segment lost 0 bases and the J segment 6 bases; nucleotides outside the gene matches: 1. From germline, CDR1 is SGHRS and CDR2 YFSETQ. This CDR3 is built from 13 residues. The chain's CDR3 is CASSLGTSAEQYF. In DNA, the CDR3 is TGCGCCAGCAGCTTGGGGACTAGCGCCGAGCAGTACTTC.

DNA for the CDR3: TGTGCCAGCAGTTTATGGCCCCGGGAGGACGGACTAGACGGGAGGCACCAGTACTTC. It encodes CASSLWPREDGLDGRHQYF. The chain couples TRBV28 to TRBJ2-5; TRBD2 agrees at 7 bases. This CDR3 has 19 residues. V shed 0 bases, J shed 10 bases, and the junction held 23 bases outside the gene matches. Germline values: CDR1 MDHEN, CDR2 SYDVKM.

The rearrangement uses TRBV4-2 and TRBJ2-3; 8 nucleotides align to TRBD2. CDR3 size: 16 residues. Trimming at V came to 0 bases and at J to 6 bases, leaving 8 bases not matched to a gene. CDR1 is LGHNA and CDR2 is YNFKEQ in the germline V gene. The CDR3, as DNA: TGTGCCAGCAGCCAAGAAGCCAGCGGGAGAGGGGATACGCAGTATTTT. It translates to CASSQEASGRGDTQYF.

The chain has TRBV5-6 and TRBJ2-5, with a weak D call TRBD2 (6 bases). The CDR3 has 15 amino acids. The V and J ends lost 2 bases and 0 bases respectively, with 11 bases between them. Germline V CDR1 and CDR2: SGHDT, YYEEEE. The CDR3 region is CASSFLRDHQETQYF. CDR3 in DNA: TGTGCCAGCAGCTTTTTGCGGGACCACCAAGAGACCCAGTACTTC.

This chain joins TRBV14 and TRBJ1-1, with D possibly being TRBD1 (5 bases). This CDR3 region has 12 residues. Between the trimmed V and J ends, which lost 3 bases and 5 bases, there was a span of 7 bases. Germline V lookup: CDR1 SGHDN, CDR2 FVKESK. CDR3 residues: CASSHGGTEAFF. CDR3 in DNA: TGTGCCAGCAGCCATGGGGGGACTGAAGCTTTCTTT.

CDR3 nucleotides: TGTGCCAGTAGTCCCCAGGACAGGGGAGTGACTAATGAAAAACTGTTTTTT. Protein sequence: CASSPQDRGVTNEKLFF. The chain joins TRBV19 to TRBJ1-4, with TRBD1 matching 9 bases. V lost 5 bases and J lost 2; bases outside the gene matches: 9. Germline CDR1 and CDR2: LNHDA and SQIVND (reference sequence). The CDR3 loop spans 17 amino acids.